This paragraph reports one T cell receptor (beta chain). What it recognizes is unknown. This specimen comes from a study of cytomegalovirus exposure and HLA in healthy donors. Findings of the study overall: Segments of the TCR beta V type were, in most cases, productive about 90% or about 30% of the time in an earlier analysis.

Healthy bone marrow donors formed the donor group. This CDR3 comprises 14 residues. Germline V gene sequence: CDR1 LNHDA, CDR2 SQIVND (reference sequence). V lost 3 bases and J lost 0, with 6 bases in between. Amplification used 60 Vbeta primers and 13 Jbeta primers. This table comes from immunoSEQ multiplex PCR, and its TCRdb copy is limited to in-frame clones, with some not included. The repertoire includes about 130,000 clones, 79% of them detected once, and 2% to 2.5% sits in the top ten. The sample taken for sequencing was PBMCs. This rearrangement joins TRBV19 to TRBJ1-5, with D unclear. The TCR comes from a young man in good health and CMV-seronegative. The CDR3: CASSIRGSNQPQHF. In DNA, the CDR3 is TGTGCCAGTAGTATCCGGGGTAGCAATCAGCCCCAGCATTTT. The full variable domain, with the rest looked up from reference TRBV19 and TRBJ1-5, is DGGITQSPKYLFRKEGQNVTLSCEQNLNHDAMYWYRQDPGQGLRLIYYSQIVNDFQKGDIAEGYSVSREKKESFPLTVTSAQKNPTAFYLCASSIRGSNQPQHFGDGTRLSIL.